This T cell receptor (beta chain) is from a study of blood T cell repertoires in COVID-19. Across the whole study: The analysed material was cDNA or gDNA that came from T cells, B-cell-depleted T cells, or PBMCs.

CDR1 LNHDA and CDR2 SQIVND come from the germline V gene (reference sequence). V was cut by 1 base and J by 5 bases, with 17 bases left in between. CDR3 length: 16 residues. Clones were read by immunoSEQ multiplex PCR, and TCRdb kept only the in-frame ones, dropping some. This sample has fewer than 15,000 clones; approximately 91% occur once, and the top ten carry less than 15%. The TCR comes from a human donor in a cohort sampled during active COVID-19. The sequenced sample consisted of peripheral blood. The rearrangement uses TRBV19 and TRBJ1-1; tentative D call: TRBD1 (5 bases). In DNA, the CDR3 is TGTGCCAGTAGTATAGGGGCCGGGGGAATAAAGACTGAAGCTTTCTTT. This codes for CASSIGAGGIKTEAFF. The complete variable domain, with remaining parts taken from reference TRBV19 and TRBJ1-1, reads DGGITQSPKYLFRKEGQNVTLSCEQNLNHDAMYWYRQDPGQGLRLIYYSQIVNDFQKGDIAEGYSVSREKKESFPLTVTSAQKNPTAFYLCASSIGAGGIKTEAFFGQGTRLTVV.